This T cell receptor (beta chain) was sequenced for a study of radiotherapy plus CTLA-4 blockade in lung cancer. Libraries were prepared by immunoSEQ multiplex PCR; TCRdb keeps only in-frame clonotypes and omits some of them. The sample consists of some 71,000 clones, around 76% of them appearing once. The CDR3 has 15 residues. Trimming removed 4 bases at V and 0 bases at J, with 12 bases between. In germline, CDR1 is SGHNT, CDR2 YYREEE (reference sequence). The sequences come from peripheral blood, collected from a patient treated with radiotherapy plus ipilimumab. This clonotype originated in a human donor with non-small cell lung cancer whose response to radiotherapy plus ipilimumab could not be evaluated. Some clones in this sample may be carry-over from other donors' samples. The chain recombines TRBV5-4 with TRBJ2-3, with D possibly being TRBD1 (6 bases). CDR3 coding DNA: TGTGCCAGCAGCCCCGGGACAACTAGCACAGATACGCAGTATTTT. Residues: CASSPGTTSTDTQYF.